This T cell receptor (beta chain) came from a study of T cells in localized non-small cell lung cancer. Study-level findings and limits: Adjacent lung exhibited a median of about 56 among the 100 most abundant tumor clones. Sequence data derive from only one tumor region, so heterogeneity remains possible.

The CDR3 contains 13 residues. The V end was cut by 7 bases, the J end by 10 bases, with 17 bases between. Looked up from germline, CDR1 is MRHNA and CDR2 is SNTAGT. For this clone: Its specificity is unknown.

The repertoire was sequenced with immunoSEQ multiplex PCR; TCRdb's copy has only in-frame clones and lacks some. The sample has over 45,000 clones, approximately 77% seen once. V and J are TRBV6-4 and TRBJ2-1, with D maybe TRBD1 (6 bases). The sample consisted of peripheral blood, taken before any cancer treatment. The clonotype was recovered from a man aged 35 to 70 with stage I squamous cell lung carcinoma. In nucleotides, the CDR3 is TGTGCCAGCAAGGGGGAAGAGTCGGGAGAGCAGTTCTTC. Its protein is CASKGEESGEQFF.